Detailed here is one T cell receptor (beta chain). The data were taken from a study of cytomegalovirus exposure and HLA in healthy donors. The wider study: Sequencing of 150 million to 200 million T cells in an earlier analysis found 95 million to 120 million unique TCR beta sequences.

The CDR3 has 16 amino acids. With V trimmed by 0 bases and J by 4 bases, 6 bases remained unmatched. The germline CDR1 and CDR2 sequences are SGHNT and YYREEE (reference sequence). Primers included in the PCR were 60 Vbeta and 13 Jbeta primers. The table came from immunoSEQ multiplex PCR; TCRdb's copy has only in-frame clones and leaves some out. The sample holds 150,000 to 200,000 clones, about 78% seen once. Sequences were obtained from PBMCs. The sequence was collected from a man in his 60s in good health and CMV-seronegative. The chain employs TRBV5-4 and TRBJ2-2, with 7 bases lining up with TRBD1. CDR3 region: CASSLATDRATGELFF. CDR3 DNA sequence: TGTGCCAGCAGCTTGGCAACAGACAGGGCCACCGGGGAGCTGTTTTTT.